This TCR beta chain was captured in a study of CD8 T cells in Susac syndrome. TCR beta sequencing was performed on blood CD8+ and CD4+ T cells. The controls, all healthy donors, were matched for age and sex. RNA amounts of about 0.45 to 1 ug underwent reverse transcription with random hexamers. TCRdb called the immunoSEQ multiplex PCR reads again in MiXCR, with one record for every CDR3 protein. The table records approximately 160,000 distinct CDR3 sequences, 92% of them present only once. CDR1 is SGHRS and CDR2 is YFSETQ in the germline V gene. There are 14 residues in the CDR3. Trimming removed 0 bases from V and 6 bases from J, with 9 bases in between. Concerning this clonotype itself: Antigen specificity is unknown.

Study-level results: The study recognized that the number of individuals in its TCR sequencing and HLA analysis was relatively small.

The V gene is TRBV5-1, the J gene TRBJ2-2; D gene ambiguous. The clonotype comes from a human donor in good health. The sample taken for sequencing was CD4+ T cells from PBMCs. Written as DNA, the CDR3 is TGCGCCAGCAGCTTGGACAGCCAGGCCGGGGAGCTGTTTTTT. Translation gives CASSLDSQAGELFF.